Below are 30 T cell receptor beta chains sequenced from a single sample in a study of T cell changes during pregnancy in multiple sclerosis. Repertoires were generated with immunoSEQ multiplex PCR, while TCRdb's copy carries only in-frame clones and drops some. The sample contains 40,000 to 45,000 clones, 75% to 95% of which appear only once. The sequencing used CD4+ T cells from peripheral blood mononuclear cells, collected before pregnancy. The receptor set was obtained from a female donor with multiple sclerosis, enrolled in a pregnancy study.

The rearrangement links TRBV18 to TRBJ1-1; 8 nucleotides agree with TRBD1. The J segment lost 1 base and the V segment lost 5 bases, leaving 6 bases of the junction unmatched. Germline V CDR1 and CDR2: KGHSH, LQKENI. This CDR3 is built from 15 residues. CDR3 sequence reads: CASSSGQATNTEAFF. CDR3 bases: TGTGCCAGCTCATCGGGACAGGCGACGAACACTGAAGCTTTCTTT.

The chain uses TRBV6-4 and TRBJ2-3, with D possibly TRBD1 on 5 matching bases. V was shortened by 0 bases and J by 2 bases, with 6 bases between the two germline ends. Germline V gene lookup returns CDR1 MRHNA and CDR2 SNTAGT. This CDR3 has 14 residues. The CDR3 loop reads CASSDSGATDTQYF. The CDR3 DNA sequence: TGTGCCAGCAGTGACTCTGGGGCCACAGATACGCAGTATTTT.

The V and J genes are TRBV19 and TRBJ2-5, with 12 bases aligning to TRBD2. The V and J ends lost 5 bases and 2 bases, in that order; junction bases with no gene match: 3. The CDR3 extends over 15 amino acids. Germline lookup yields CDR1 LNHDA and CDR2 SQIVND (reference sequence). In nucleotides, the CDR3 is TGTGCCAGTAGTTCCCTAGCGGGGGGGCAAGAGACCCAGTACTTC. Its protein product is CASSSLAGGQETQYF. The whole variable domain, remainder taken from reference TRBV19 and TRBJ2-5, is DGGITQSPKYLFRKEGQNVTLSCEQNLNHDAMYWYRQDPGQGLRLIYYSQIVNDFQKGDIAEGYSVSREKKESFPLTVTSAQKNPTAFYLCASSSLAGGQETQYFGPGTRLLVL.

The chain couples TRBV10-1 to TRBJ1-1; 7 bases fit TRBD1. The germline V gene encodes CDR1 WNHNN and CDR2 SYGVQD (reference sequence). This CDR3 region has 12 residues. The J segment lost 10 bases and the V segment lost 6 bases, leaving 8 bases of the junction unmatched. DNA of the CDR3: TGCGCCAGCAGCCTCGACAGGGAATCAGCTTTCTTT. Encoded protein: CASSLDRESAFF.

The chain uses TRBV11-2 and TRBJ2-5; 9 bases map to TRBD1. Unmatched junction bases numbered 6, after V lost 3 bases and J lost 4 bases. The CDR3 spans 15 residues. Germline lookup yields CDR1 SGHAT and CDR2 FQNNGV. The chain's CDR3 is CASSFAGQGTETQYF. The CDR3 DNA reads TGTGCCAGCAGCTTTGCCGGACAGGGGACAGAGACCCAGTACTTC.

The chain carries TRBV9 and TRBJ2-3; perhaps TRBD1 as D (8 bases). The CDR3 consists of 15 residues. V lost 0 bases, J lost 9 bases, and 17 bases lay in between. Germline V gives CDR1 SGDLS, CDR2 YYNGEE. CDR3: CASSVDWTGTITQYF. CDR3 bases: TGTGCCAGCAGCGTAGATTGGACAGGGACTATCACGCAGTATTTT.

The chain employs TRBV14 and TRBJ2-5, with 7 bases lining up with TRBD2. CDR3 length equals 14 residues. Looked up from germline, CDR1 is SGHDN and CDR2 is FVKESK. The V segment lost 6 bases and the J segment 4 bases; nucleotides outside the gene matches: 8. The CDR3 sequence is CASRLSGRAETQYF. Written as DNA, the CDR3 is TGTGCCAGCAGACTCTCAGGGAGGGCAGAGACCCAGTACTTC.

This clone was seen more than once but under ten times. The chain uses TRBV2 and TRBJ1-1; no definite D call. V was clipped by 8 bases and J by 6 bases, with 7 bases between them. The CDR3 spans 10 residues. The germline V gene has CDR1 SNHLY and CDR2 FYNNEI. CDR3 in DNA: TGTGCCAGCCGGGTGTCTGAAGCTTTCTTT. Its protein is CASRVSEAFF.

V gene TRBV28 combines with J gene TRBJ2-7; 9 bases agree with TRBD1. With 5 bases clipped from V and 1 base from J, the junction kept 6 bases outside the gene matches. This CDR3 region has 15 residues. Germline V lookup: CDR1 MDHEN, CDR2 SYDVKM. CDR3 nucleotide sequence: TGTGCCAGCAGTGGAGACAGGGGGTTTTCCTACGAGCAGTACTTC. It yields the protein CASSGDRGFSYEQYF.

V is TRBV30 and J is TRBJ2-6, with 7 positions matching TRBD1. The CDR3 contains 14 residues. V lost 2 bases to trimming and J lost 2 bases; unmatched junction nucleotides: 0. Germline loops: CDR1 GTSNPN, CDR2 SVGIG (reference sequence). Here the CDR3 reads CAWSTGAGANVLTF. The CDR3 DNA reads as TGTGCCTGGAGTACAGGGGCTGGGGCCAACGTCCTGACTTTC.

The rearrangement uses TRBV27 and TRBJ2-2; a possible D gene is TRBD2 (5 bases). Germline CDR1 reads MNHEY; CDR2 reads SMNVEV (reference sequence). V dropped 9 bases and J dropped 6 bases, with 14 bases sitting between them. The CDR3 covers 13 residues. CDR3 DNA sequence: TGTGCCAGTACTAGTTTCAGCGCCGGGGAGCTGTTTTTT. This encodes CASTSFSAGELFF.

The V gene is TRBV18, the J gene TRBJ2-7; TRBD1 might be the D (5 bases). V was pared by 3 bases and J by 1 base, with 10 bases between. Looked up from germline, CDR1 is KGHSH and CDR2 is LQKENI. This CDR3 contains 14 residues. CDR3 in amino acids: CASSPSQGSYEQYF. The CDR3 coding sequence is TGTGCCAGCTCACCTTCGCAGGGATCCTACGAGCAGTACTTC.

V usage is TRBV9 and J usage is TRBJ2-5, with a weak D call TRBD2 (7 bases). V lost 7 bases and J lost 0, with 16 bases in between. CDR1 is SGDLS, CDR2 YYNGEE, per germline. CDR3 length: 15 residues. CDR3 nucleotides: TGTGCCAGCGCCTGGGGGGGGGCCAACCAAGAGACCCAGTACTTC. Translating it yields CASAWGGANQETQYF. The full variable domain, with the rest looked up from reference TRBV9 and TRBJ2-5, is DSGVTQTPKHLITATGQRVTLRCSPRSGDLSVYWYQQSLDQGLQFLIQYYNGEERAKGNILERFSAQQFPDLHSELNLSSLELGDSALYFCASAWGGANQETQYFGPGTRLLVL.

V and J are TRBV11-2 and TRBJ2-2; no clear D. The CDR3 spans 13 residues. CDR1 SGHAT and CDR2 FQNNGV come from the germline V gene. The germline V and J ends were trimmed by 5 bases and 4 bases, with 8 bases remaining between them. CDR3 DNA sequence: TGTGCCAGCAGCCGGCGGAGCACCGGGGAGCTGTTTTTT. It encodes CASSRRSTGELFF.

As concerns this clone: One end of the junction is discordant with germline, which a read error may explain. Other nucleotide sequences in the sample specify the same CDR3. The chain employs TRBV6-5 and TRBJ1-1; unclear D gene. The CDR3 sequence is 14 residues long. Germline CDR1 is MNHEY and CDR2 is SVGAGI. CDR3: CASSYSTLNTEAFF. The CDR3, as DNA: TGTGCCAGTAGTTACTCGACTTTGAACACTGAAGCTTTCTTT.

The chain couples TRBV11-3 to TRBJ2-2; maybe TRBD1 (5 bases). Germline V gives CDR1 SGHNT, CDR2 YENEEA. The CDR3 is 16 residues long. The V gene lost 3 bases and the J gene lost 5 bases, with 16 bases spanning the gap. CDR3 DNA: TGTGCCAGCAGCTTGCAGGGTGGAGCTCTGACCGGGGAGCTGTTTTTT. Its translation: CASSLQGGALTGELFF.

V gene TRBV11-3 combines with J gene TRBJ2-1, with 7 bases that match TRBD2. J gave up 7 bases and V 1 base, and 4 bases lay outside the gene matches. CDR1 is SGHNT, CDR2 YENEEA, per germline. This CDR3 has 14 amino acids. The CDR3 protein is CASSLGTSFNEQFF. In nucleotides, the CDR3 is TGTGCCAGCAGCTTAGGGACTAGTTTTAATGAGCAGTTCTTC.

About this clone itself: In the same sample, other DNA sequences code for this CDR3. The rearrangement joins TRBV5-4 to TRBJ2-3; 9 bases align to TRBD1. The J segment lost 6 bases and the V segment lost 2 bases, leaving 7 bases of the junction unmatched. Germline-derived CDR1 and CDR2 are SGHNT and YYREEE (reference sequence). The CDR3 covers 15 residues. The CDR3 is CASSFGGQGPDTQYF. The CDR3 nucleotides read TGTGCCAGCAGCTTTGGCGGACAGGGGCCGGATACGCAGTATTTT.

The gene calls are TRBV7-9 and TRBJ2-7, with D possibly being TRBD1 (6 bases). The germline V gene has CDR1 SEHNR and CDR2 FQNEAQ (reference sequence). Trimming removed 3 bases at V and 0 bases at J, with 18 bases between. This CDR3 is 17 amino acids long. The CDR3 region is CASSFPTTGRSSYEQYF. The CDR3 DNA reads TGTGCCAGCAGCTTTCCTACGACAGGCCGAAGCTCCTACGAGCAGTACTTC.

This clone has a single count. The gene calls are TRBV19 and TRBJ1-5, with 7 bases aligning to TRBD1. The CDR3 loop spans 15 amino acids. V was pared by 3 bases and J by 4 bases, with 6 bases of the junction left unmatched. Looked up from germline, CDR1 is LNHDA and CDR2 is SQIVND (reference sequence). CDR3 amino acids: CASSMTQGINQPQHF. As DNA, the CDR3 is TGTGCCAGTAGTATGACACAGGGGATAAATCAGCCCCAGCATTTT.

The J gene is TRBJ2-7, the V gene TRBV6-6; 7 bases are a match to TRBD1. J lost 4 bases, V lost 6 bases, and 3 bases had no gene match. The CDR3 spans 12 residues. Germline CDR1 MNHNY, CDR2 SVGAGI (reference sequence). The CDR3 protein is CASSFRGYEQYF. The CDR3 nucleotides read TGTGCCAGCAGCTTCAGGGGGTACGAGCAGTACTTC.

This chain joins TRBV2 and TRBJ1-3; 8 bases fit TRBD1. CDR1 SNHLY and CDR2 FYNNEI come from the germline V gene. J lost 2 bases, V lost 3 bases, and 0 bases had no gene match. The CDR3 loop spans 14 amino acids. This chain's CDR3 is CASSEDRAGNTIYF. In DNA form, the CDR3 reads TGTGCCAGCAGTGAGGACAGGGCTGGAAACACCATATATTTT.

The chain couples TRBV5-1 to TRBJ2-5; perhaps TRBD2 as D (5 bases). Trimming took off 1 base at V and 2 bases at J, with 9 bases between the two ends. CDR1 SGHRS and CDR2 YFSETQ come from the germline V gene. CDR3 length equals 14 residues. CDR3 coding DNA: TGCGCCAGCAGCTTGCGAGGGATTCAAGAGACCCAGTACTTC. Its protein product is CASSLRGIQETQYF.

Turning to this clone: A read error may produce the germline difference seen at one junction end. The rearrangement joins TRBV18 to TRBJ1-3; D may be TRBD1 (6 bases). This CDR3 comprises 12 residues. Germline assignment: CDR1 KGHSH and CDR2 LQKENI. The CDR3 DNA reads TGTGCCAGCTCACCACCCAGCGGACAGTTGGATTTT. This codes for CASSPPSGQLDF.

This clone was counted a single time. The gene calls are TRBV21-1 and TRBJ1-3; the table's TRBD1 call for D was not verified on the DNA. TRBV21-1 is termed a pseudogene. The CDR3 length is 15 residues. CDR3 in DNA: TGTGCCAGCAGCAGGACAGACTACTCTGGAAACACCATATATTTT. Protein: CASSRTDYSGNTIYF.

This clone was detected once. The chain combines TRBV27 with TRBJ2-7; 7 bases map to TRBD1. V shed 5 bases, J shed 7 bases, and the junction held 11 bases outside the gene matches. The CDR3 is 14 residues long. Germline values: CDR1 MNHEY, CDR2 SMNVEV (reference sequence). The CDR3 loop is CASSPMDRPWEQYF. The CDR3 nucleotides are TGTGCCAGCAGTCCCATGGACAGGCCTTGGGAGCAGTACTTC.

The chain joins TRBV14 to TRBJ2-1, with 13 bases fitting TRBD2. The V and J ends lost 4 bases and 9 bases, in that order; junction bases with no gene match: 3. This CDR3 contains 14 residues. Germline V gives CDR1 SGHDN, CDR2 FVKESK. CDR3 residues: CASSLGLAGAEQFF. CDR3 sequence (DNA): TGTGCCAGCAGCCTCGGACTAGCGGGAGCTGAGCAGTTCTTC.

This chain joins TRBV28 and TRBJ1-2; TRBD1 is a possible D gene (5 bases). Per the germline V gene, CDR1 is MDHEN and CDR2 is SYDVKM. The length of the CDR3 is 13 residues. The V end lost 4 bases, the J end lost 8 bases, and 14 bases lay between the germline ends. CDR3 residues: CASSWEGIGGYTF. CDR3 nucleotides: TGTGCCAGCAGTTGGGAGGGGATAGGCGGCTACACCTTC.

V and J are TRBV7-8 and TRBJ1-3; 7 bases line up with TRBD1. Unmatched junction bases numbered 7, after V lost 5 bases and J lost 0 bases. The CDR3 has 16 amino acids. Looked up from germline, CDR1 is SGHVS and CDR2 is FQNEAQ. The DNA of the CDR3 is TGTGCCAGCAGCCCCAAAACAGGGGCCTCTGGAAACACCATATATTTT. It is translated as CASSPKTGASGNTIYF.

The CDR3 here is CASSSGDWRRVETQYF. DNA of the CDR3: TGCGCCAGCAGCTCCGGGGACTGGCGGAGGGTAGAGACCCAGTACTTC. The V call is TRBV5-1, the J call TRBJ2-5; D may be TRBD2 (6 bases). This CDR3 is built from 16 residues. The germline V and J ends were trimmed by 3 bases and 4 bases, with 19 bases remaining between them. Germline-derived CDR1 and CDR2 are SGHRS and YFSETQ.